This T cell receptor beta chain was captured in a study of blood T cell repertoires in COVID-19. About the study: Researchers got acute and convalescent COVID-19 samples from the United States, Italy and Spain.

This CDR3 has 14 amino acids. Germline V gene data show CDR1 as SGHRS and CDR2 as YFSETQ. The V gene lost 0 bases and the J gene lost 4 bases, with 8 bases spanning the gap. As originally analysed: The assay estimated nucleated cells by amplifying reference gene primers. Method: immunoSEQ multiplex PCR; TCRdb's copy keeps in-frame clones and lacks some. The DNA gave D and trimming, while V, J and clone size come from that table. Of some 340,000 clones in the sample, 75% to 90% are singletons; the top ten hold roughly 3.6%. The sequenced material came from peripheral blood. This clonotype originated in a woman aged 18-29 years with acute or convalescent COVID-19. This chain joins TRBV5-1 and TRBJ2-1; D not resolved. The CDR3 loop reads CASSLGENYNEQFF. The CDR3, as DNA: TGCGCCAGCAGCTTGGGCGAGAATTACAATGAGCAGTTCTTC. Looking up the rest from reference TRBV5-1 and TRBJ2-1 gives the full variable domain: KAGVTQTPRYLIKTRGQQVTLSCSPISGHRSVSWYQQTPGQGLQFLFEYFSETQRNKGNFPGRFSGRQFSNSRSEMNVSTLELGDSALYLCASSLGENYNEQFFGPGTRLTVL.